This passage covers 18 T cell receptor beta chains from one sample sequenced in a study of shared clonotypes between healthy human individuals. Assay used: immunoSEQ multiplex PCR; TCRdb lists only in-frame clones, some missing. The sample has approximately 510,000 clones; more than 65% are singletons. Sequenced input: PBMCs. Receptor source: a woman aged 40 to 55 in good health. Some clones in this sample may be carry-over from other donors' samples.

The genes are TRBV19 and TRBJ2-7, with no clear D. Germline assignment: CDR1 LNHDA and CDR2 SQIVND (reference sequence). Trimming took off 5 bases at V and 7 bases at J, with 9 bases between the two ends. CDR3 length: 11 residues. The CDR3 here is CASSAVGEQYF. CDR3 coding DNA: TGTGCCAGTAGTGCGGTGGGGGAGCAGTACTTC.

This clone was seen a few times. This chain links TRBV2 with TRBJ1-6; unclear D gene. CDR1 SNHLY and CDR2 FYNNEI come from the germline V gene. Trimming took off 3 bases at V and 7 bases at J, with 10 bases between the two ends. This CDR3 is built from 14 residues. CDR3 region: CASSDWVENSPLHF. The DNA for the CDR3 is TGTGCCAGCAGTGACTGGGTTGAGAATTCACCCCTCCACTTT.

In DNA form, the CDR3 reads TGTGCCAGCTCACCAATCTCAGGGCGCGGCGACTATGGCTACACCTTC. As protein: CASSPISGRGDYGYTF. The chain has TRBV18 and TRBJ1-2; perhaps TRBD1 as D (5 bases). CDR1 is KGHSH, CDR2 LQKENI, per germline. Trimming stripped 2 bases from V and 3 bases from J, with 16 bases between. This CDR3 has 16 amino acids.

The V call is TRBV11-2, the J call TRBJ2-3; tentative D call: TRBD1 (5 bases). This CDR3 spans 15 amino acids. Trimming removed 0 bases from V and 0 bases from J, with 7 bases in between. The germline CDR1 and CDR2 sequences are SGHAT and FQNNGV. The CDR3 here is CASSLDRASTDTQYF. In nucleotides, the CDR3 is TGTGCCAGCAGCTTAGACAGGGCTAGCACAGATACGCAGTATTTT.

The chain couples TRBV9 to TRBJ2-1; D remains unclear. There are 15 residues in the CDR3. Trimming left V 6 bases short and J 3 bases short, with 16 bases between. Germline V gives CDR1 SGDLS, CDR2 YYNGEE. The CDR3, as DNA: TGTGCCAGCAACCCCTCGGGCACCTACTACAATGAGCAGTTCTTC. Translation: CASNPSGTYYNEQFF. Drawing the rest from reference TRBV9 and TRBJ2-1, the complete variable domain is DSGVTQTPKHLITATGQRVTLRCSPRSGDLSVYWYQQSLDQGLQFLIQYYNGEERAKGNILERFSAQQFPDLHSELNLSSLELGDSALYFCASNPSGTYYNEQFFGPGTRLTVL.

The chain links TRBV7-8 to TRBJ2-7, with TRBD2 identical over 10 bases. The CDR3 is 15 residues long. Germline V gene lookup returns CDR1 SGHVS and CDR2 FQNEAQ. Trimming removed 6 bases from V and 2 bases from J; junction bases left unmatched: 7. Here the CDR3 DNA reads TGTGCCAGCAGGTATAGGACTAGCGGAGCCTACGAGCAGTACTTC. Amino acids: CASRYRTSGAYEQYF.

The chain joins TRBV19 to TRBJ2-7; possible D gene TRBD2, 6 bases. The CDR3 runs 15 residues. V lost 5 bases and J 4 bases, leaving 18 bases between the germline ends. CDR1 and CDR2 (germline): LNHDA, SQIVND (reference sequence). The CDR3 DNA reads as TGTGCCAGTAGTCCAACGGGAGACCCCACGTACGAGCAGTACTTC. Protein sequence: CASSPTGDPTYEQYF.

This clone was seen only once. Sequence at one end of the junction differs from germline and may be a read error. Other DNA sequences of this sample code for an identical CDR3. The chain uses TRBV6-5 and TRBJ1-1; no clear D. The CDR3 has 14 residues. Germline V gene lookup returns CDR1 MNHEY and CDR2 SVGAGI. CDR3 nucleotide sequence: TGCGCCAGCAGTTACTCAAATATGAACACTGAAGCTTTCTTT. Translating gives CASSYSNMNTEAFF.

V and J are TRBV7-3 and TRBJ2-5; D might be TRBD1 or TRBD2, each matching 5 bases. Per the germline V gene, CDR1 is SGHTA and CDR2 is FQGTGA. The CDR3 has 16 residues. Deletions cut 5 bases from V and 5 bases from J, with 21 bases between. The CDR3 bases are TGTGCCAGCAGCCTAGGGACCGACCCTCGCTTGGAGACCCAGTACTTC. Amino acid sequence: CASSLGTDPRLETQYF.

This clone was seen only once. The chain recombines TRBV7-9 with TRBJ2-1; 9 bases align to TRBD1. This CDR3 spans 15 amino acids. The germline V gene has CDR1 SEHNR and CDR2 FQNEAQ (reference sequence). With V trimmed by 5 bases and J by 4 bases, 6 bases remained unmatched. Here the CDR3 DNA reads TGTGCCAGCAGCCTCGACAGGGGGGCTTACAATGAGCAGTTCTTC. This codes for CASSLDRGAYNEQFF.

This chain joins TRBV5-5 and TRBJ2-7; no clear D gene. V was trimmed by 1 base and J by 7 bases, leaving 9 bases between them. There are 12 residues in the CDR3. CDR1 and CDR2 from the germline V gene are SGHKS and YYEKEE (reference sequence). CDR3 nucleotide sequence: TGTGCCAGCAGCTTGCCCCTTGGGGAGCAGTACTTC. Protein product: CASSLPLGEQYF.

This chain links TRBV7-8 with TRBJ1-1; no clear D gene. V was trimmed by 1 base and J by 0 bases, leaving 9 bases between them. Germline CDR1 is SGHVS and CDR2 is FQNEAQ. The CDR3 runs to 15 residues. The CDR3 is CASSLGEVMNTEAFF. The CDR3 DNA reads TGTGCCAGCAGCTTAGGCGAGGTTATGAACACTGAAGCTTTCTTT. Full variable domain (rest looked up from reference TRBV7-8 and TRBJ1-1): GAGVSQSPRYKVAKRGQDVALRCDPISGHVSLFWYQQALGQGPEFLTYFQNEAQLDKSGLPSDRFFAERPEGSVSTLKIQRTQQEDSAVYLCASSLGEVMNTEAFFGQGTRLTVV.

This CDR3 is CASSQEFPGVINNEQFF. In DNA, the CDR3 is TGCGCCAGCAGCCAAGAGTTCCCAGGAGTTATAAACAATGAGCAGTTCTTC. This chain joins TRBV4-1 and TRBJ2-1; no reliable D call. The CDR3 has 17 residues. The germline gives CDR1 MGHRA, CDR2 YSYEKL. V was shortened by 0 bases and J by 5 bases, with 17 bases between the two germline ends.

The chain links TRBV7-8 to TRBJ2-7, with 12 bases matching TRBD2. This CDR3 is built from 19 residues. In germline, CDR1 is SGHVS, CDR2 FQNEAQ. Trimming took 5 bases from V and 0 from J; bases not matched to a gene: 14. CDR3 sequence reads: CASSTPGTSGLSHSYEQYF. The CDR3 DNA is TGTGCCAGCAGCACACCCGGGACTAGCGGGCTATCCCACTCCTACGAGCAGTACTTC.

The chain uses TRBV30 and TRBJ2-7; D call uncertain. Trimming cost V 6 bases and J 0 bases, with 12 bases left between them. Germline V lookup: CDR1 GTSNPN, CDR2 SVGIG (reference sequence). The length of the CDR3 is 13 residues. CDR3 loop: CACQNAASYEQYF. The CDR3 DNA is TGTGCCTGCCAAAATGCCGCCTCCTACGAGCAGTACTTC.

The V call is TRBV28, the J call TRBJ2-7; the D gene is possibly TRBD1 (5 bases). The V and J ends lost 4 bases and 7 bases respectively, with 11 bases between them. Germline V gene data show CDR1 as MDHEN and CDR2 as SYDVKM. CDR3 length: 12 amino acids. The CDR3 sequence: CASSSPGREQYF. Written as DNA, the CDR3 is TGTGCCAGCAGTTCCCCAGGGCGGGAGCAGTACTTC.

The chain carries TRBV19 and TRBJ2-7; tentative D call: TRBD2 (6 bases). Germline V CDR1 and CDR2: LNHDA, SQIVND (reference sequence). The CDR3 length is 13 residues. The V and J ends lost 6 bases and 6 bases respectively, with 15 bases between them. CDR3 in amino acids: CASSIWEEGEQYF. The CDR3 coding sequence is TGTGCCAGTAGCATCTGGGAGGAGGGCGAGCAGTACTTC.

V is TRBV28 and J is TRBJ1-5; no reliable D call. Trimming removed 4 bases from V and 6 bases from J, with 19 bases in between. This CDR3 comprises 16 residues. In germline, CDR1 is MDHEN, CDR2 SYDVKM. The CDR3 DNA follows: TGTGCCAGCAGTTCCCGGACCGCCCGCCCAAGTCAGCCCCAGCATTTT. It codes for CASSSRTARPSQPQHF.